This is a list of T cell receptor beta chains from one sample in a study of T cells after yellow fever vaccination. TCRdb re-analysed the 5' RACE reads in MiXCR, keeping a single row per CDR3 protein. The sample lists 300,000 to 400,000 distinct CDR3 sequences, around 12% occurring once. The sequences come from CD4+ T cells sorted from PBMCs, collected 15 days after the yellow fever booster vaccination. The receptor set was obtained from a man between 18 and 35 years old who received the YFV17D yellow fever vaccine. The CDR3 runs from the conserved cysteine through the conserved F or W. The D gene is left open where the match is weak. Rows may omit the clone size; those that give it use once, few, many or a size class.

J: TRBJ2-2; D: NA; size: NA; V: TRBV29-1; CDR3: CSVERNANTGELFF; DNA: TGCAGCGTTGAAAGAAACGCGAACACCGGGGAGCTGTTTTTT
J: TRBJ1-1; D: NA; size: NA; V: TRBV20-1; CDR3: CSAGSIDGNTEAFF; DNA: TGCAGTGCCGGGTCAATTGACGGGAACACTGAAGCTTTCTTT
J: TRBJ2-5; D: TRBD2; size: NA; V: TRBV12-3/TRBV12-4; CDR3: CASSQSVSGETQYF; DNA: TGTGCCAGCAGCCAATCGGTTAGCGGGGAGACCCAGTACTTC
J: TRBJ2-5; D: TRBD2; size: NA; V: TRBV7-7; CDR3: CASSLGLGGGPQETQYF; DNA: TGTGCCAGCAGCTTAGGTCTTGGCGGGGGACCGCAAGAGACCCAGTACTTC
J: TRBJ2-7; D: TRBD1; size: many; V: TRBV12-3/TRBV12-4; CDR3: CASSRGQGPTNEQYF; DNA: TGTGCCAGCAGTCGGGGACAGGGTCCCACCAACGAGCAGTACTTC
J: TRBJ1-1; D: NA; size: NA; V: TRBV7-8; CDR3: CASSLALWTEAFF; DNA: TGTGCCAGCAGCTTAGCGCTATGGACTGAAGCTTTCTTT
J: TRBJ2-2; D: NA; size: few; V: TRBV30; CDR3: CARTENTGELFF; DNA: TGTGCCCGGACAGAGAACACCGGGGAGCTGTTTTTT
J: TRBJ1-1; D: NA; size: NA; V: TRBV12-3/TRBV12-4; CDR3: CAGSLVEDTEAFF; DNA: TGTGCCGGCAGTTTGGTGGAGGACACTGAAGCTTTCTTT
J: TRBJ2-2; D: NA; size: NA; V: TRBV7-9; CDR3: CASSAVPTGRSNTGELFF; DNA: TGTGCCAGCAGCGCAGTACCTACGGGACGGTCGAACACCGGGGAGCTGTTTTTT
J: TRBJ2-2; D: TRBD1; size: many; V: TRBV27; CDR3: CASRGTANTGELFF; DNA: TGTGCCAGCAGAGGGACAGCAAACACCGGGGAGCTGTTTTTT